What follows are 6 T cell receptor beta chains derived from one specimen sequenced in a study of CD8 T cells in Susac syndrome. Random hexamers served to reverse transcribe roughly 0.5 to 1 ug RNA. TCRdb re-analysed the immunoSEQ multiplex PCR reads in MiXCR, keeping a single row per CDR3 protein. In the table there are 250,000 to 350,000 distinct CDR3 sequences, 92% of which are singletons. Sequenced: CD4+ T cells from PBMCs. These receptors all come from a human donor with multiple sclerosis.

This clonotype was found once. This rearrangement joins TRBV5-1 to TRBJ1-1; TRBD1 matches 7 bases. CDR3 length equals 15 residues. V lost 2 bases, J lost 4 bases, and 8 bases stayed unmatched. The V gene's germline CDR1 is SGHRS and CDR2 YFSETQ. CDR3: CASSLRQGKVTEAFF. The CDR3, as DNA: TGCGCCAGCAGCTTAAGACAGGGAAAGGTCACTGAAGCTTTCTTT.

This rearrangement joins TRBV4-2 to TRBJ1-2; D unclear. Germline assignment: CDR1 LGHNA and CDR2 YNFKEQ. The germline V and J ends were trimmed by 2 bases and 8 bases, with 12 bases remaining between them. The CDR3 runs to 13 residues. This CDR3 is CASSQRRSEGYTF. CDR3 bases: TGTGCCAGCAGCCAACGGAGAAGTGAAGGCTACACCTTC.

The chain carries TRBV29-1 and TRBJ1-2, with a tentative D call TRBD1 (6 bases). Trimming left V 5 bases short and J 0 bases short, with 16 bases between. Germline CDR1 SQVTM, CDR2 ANQGSEA. CDR3 length equals 15 residues. The CDR3 DNA reads as TGCAGCGTTCAAGCCCTTGGGGGCTCTAACTATGGCTACACCTTC. It translates to CSVQALGGSNYGYTF.

The rearrangement links TRBV20-1 to TRBJ2-7, with a possible D match to TRBD2 (6 bases). In germline, CDR1 is DFQATT, CDR2 SNEGSKA (reference sequence). Trimming removed 3 bases from V and 1 base from J, with 16 bases in between. The CDR3 consists of 15 residues. The CDR3 loop reads CSASPGTASSYEQYF. The CDR3 bases are TGCAGTGCTAGTCCAGGGACTGCAAGTTCCTACGAGCAGTACTTC.

In this sample, this clonotype turned up once. The chain has TRBV12-3 or TRBV12-4 and TRBJ1-1; D gene uncertain. Trimming removed 7 bases at V and 2 bases at J, with 5 bases between. This CDR3 region has 11 residues. DNA for the CDR3: TGTGCCAGCACCCCAAACACTGAAGCTTTCTTT. Protein: CASTPNTEAFF.

This sequence joins TRBV7-2 and TRBJ2-1, with D tentatively TRBD2 (6 bases). Germline V gives CDR1 SGHTA, CDR2 FQGNSA. The CDR3 loop spans 13 amino acids. Between the trimmed V and J ends, which lost 6 bases and 15 bases, there was a span of 21 bases. The chain's CDR3 is CASSPVEGRGLFF. DNA for the CDR3: TGTGCCAGCAGTCCGGTGGAGGGCCGAGGCCTGTTCTTC.